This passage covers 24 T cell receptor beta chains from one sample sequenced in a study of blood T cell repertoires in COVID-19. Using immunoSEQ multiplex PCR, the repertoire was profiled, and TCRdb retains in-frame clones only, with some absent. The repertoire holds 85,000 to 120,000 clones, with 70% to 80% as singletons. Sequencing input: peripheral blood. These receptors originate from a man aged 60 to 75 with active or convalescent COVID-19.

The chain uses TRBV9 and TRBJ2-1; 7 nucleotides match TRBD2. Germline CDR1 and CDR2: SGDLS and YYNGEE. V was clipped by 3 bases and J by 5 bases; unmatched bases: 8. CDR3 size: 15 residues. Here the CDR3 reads CASSGWASGNNEQFF. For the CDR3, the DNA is TGTGCCAGCAGCGGGTGGGCTAGCGGAAACAATGAGCAGTTCTTC.

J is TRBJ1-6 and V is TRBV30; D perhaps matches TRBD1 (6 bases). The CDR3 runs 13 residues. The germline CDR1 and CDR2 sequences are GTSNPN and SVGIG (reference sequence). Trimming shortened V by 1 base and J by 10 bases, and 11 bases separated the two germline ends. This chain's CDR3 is CAWSGQARSPLHF. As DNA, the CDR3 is TGTGCCTGGAGTGGACAGGCCAGGTCACCCCTCCACTTT.

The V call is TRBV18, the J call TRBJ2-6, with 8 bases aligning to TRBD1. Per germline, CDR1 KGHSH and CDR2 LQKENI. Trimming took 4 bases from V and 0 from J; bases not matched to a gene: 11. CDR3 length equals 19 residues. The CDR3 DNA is TGTGCCAGCTCACTATATTACAGGGGGTTTAACTCTGGGGCCAACGTCCTGACTTTC. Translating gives CASSLYYRGFNSGANVLTF. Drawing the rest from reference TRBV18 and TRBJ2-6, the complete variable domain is NAGVMQNPRHLVRRRGQEARLRCSPMKGHSHVYWYRQLPEEGLKFMVYLQKENIIDESGMPKERFSAEFPKEGPSILRIQQVVRGDSAAYFCASSLYYRGFNSGANVLTFGAGSRLTVL.

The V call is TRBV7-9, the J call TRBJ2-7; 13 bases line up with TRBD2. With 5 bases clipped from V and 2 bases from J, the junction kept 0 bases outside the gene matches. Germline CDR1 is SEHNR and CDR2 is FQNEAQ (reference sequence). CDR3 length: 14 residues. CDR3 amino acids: CASSTSGRAYEQYV. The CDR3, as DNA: TGTGCCAGCAGCACTAGCGGGAGGGCCTACGAGCAGTACGTC.

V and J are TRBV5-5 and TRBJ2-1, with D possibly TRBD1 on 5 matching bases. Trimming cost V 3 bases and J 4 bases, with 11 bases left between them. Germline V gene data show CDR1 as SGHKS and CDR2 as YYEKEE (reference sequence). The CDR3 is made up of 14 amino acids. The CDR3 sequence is CASSSGMDYNEQFF. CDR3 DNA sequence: TGTGCCAGCAGCTCAGGGATGGATTACAATGAGCAGTTCTTC.

This CDR3 reads CASSLRRQETQYF. The DNA for the CDR3 is TGTGCCAGCAGCTTGCGCAGACAAGAGACCCAGTACTTC. The V gene is TRBV5-4, the J gene TRBJ2-5; unclear D gene. Trimming left V 1 base short and J 2 bases short, with 6 bases between. This CDR3 comprises 13 residues. Germline-derived CDR1 and CDR2 are SGHNT and YYREEE (reference sequence).

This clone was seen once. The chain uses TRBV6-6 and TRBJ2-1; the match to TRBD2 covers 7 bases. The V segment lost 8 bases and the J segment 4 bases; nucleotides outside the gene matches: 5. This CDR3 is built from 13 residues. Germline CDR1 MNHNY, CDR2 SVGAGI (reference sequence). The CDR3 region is CASLASGYNEQFF. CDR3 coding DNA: TGTGCCAGCCTGGCTAGCGGATACAATGAGCAGTTCTTC.

The CDR3 spells CASSRGEQPQHF. CDR3 nucleotides: TGTGCCAGCAGCCGGGGAGAACAGCCCCAGCATTTT. The chain uses TRBV12-3 or TRBV12-4 and TRBJ1-5, with D uncertain. Trimming pared 6 bases from V and 7 bases from J, leaving 10 bases between. The CDR3 totals 12 residues.

The CDR3 sequence is CASSYQSPLGGDTQYF. For the CDR3, the DNA is TGTGCCAGCAGTTATCAGTCACCCTTGGGGGGTGATACGCAGTATTTT. The J gene is TRBJ2-3, the V gene TRBV6-5, with a possible D match to TRBD2 (6 bases). This CDR3 contains 16 residues. V lost 3 bases and J 6 bases, leaving 19 bases between the germline ends. Germline values: CDR1 MNHEY, CDR2 SVGAGI.

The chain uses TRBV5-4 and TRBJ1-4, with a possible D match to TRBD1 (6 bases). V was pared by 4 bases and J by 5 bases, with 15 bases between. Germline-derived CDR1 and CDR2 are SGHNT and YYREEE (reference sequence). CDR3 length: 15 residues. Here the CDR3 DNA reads TGTGCCAGCAGCGGGGGTGGGGGCCCGAATGAAAAACTGTTTTTT. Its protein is CASSGGGGPNEKLFF.

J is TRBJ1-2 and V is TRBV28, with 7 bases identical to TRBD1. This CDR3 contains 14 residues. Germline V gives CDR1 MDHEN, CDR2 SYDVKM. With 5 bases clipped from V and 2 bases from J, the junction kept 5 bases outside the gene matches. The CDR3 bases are TGTGCCAGCAGTCCGATACAGGGGAACTATGGCTACACCTTC. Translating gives CASSPIQGNYGYTF.

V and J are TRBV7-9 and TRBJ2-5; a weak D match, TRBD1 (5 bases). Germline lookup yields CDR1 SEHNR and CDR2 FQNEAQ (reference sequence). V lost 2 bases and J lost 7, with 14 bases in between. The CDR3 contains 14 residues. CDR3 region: CASSLPDSVRTQYF. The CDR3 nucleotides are TGTGCCAGCAGCTTACCCGACAGTGTTCGGACCCAGTACTTC.

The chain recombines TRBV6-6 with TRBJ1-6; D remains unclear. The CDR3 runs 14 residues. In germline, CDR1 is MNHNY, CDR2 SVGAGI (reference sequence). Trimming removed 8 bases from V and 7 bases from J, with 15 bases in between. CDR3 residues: CASRPPQLNSPLHF. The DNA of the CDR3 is TGTGCCAGCCGCCCCCCACAGCTCAATTCACCCCTCCACTTT.

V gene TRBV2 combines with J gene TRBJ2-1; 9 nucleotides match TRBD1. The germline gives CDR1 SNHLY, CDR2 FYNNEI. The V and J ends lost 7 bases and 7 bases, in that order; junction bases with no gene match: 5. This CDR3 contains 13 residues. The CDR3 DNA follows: TGTGCCAGCATCCCAGACAGGGGGAATGAGCAGTTCTTC. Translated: CASIPDRGNEQFF.

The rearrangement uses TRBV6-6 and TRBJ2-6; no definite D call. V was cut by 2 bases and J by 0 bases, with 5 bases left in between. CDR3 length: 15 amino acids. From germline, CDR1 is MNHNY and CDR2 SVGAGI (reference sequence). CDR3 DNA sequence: TGTGCCAGCAGTTACGAGCTCTCTGGGGCCAACGTCCTGACTTTC. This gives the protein CASSYELSGANVLTF.

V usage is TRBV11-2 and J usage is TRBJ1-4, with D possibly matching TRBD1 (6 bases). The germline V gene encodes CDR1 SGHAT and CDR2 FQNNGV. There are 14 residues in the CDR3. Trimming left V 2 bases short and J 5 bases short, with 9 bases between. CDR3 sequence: CASSLWTVNEKLFF. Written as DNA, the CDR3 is TGTGCCAGCAGCTTATGGACAGTGAATGAAAAACTGTTTTTT.

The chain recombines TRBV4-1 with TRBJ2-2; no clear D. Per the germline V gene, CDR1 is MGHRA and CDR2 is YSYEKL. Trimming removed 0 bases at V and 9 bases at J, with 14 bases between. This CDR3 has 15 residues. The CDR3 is CASSQDTAARRELFF. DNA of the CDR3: TGCGCCAGCAGCCAAGATACGGCAGCTAGACGGGAGCTGTTTTTT.

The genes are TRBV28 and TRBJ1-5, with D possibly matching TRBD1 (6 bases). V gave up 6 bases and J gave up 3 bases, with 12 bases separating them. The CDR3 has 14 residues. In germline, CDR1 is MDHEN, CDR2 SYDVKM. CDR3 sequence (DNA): TGTGCCAGCAGCTTTGGACAGATCAATCAGCCCCAGCATTTT. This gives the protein CASSFGQINQPQHF.

As DNA, the CDR3 is TGCGCCAGCAGCTCCCACCTAAATCGACTAGCGGAGGAAACAGATACGCAGTATTTT. This codes for CASSSHLNRLAEETDTQYF. V usage is TRBV5-1 and J usage is TRBJ2-3; TRBD2 matches at 9 bases. Germline CDR1 and CDR2: SGHRS and YFSETQ. The ends lost 3 bases at V and 3 bases at J; junction bases unmatched: 17. This CDR3 spans 19 amino acids.

CDR3 protein: CASSLLQGSNYGYTF. The DNA for the CDR3 is TGCGCCAGCAGCTTACTACAGGGATCTAACTATGGCTACACCTTC. This rearrangement joins TRBV5-1 to TRBJ1-2, with a possible D match to TRBD1 (6 bases). The germline CDR1 and CDR2 sequences are SGHRS and YFSETQ. Trimming pared 2 bases from V and 0 bases from J, leaving 11 bases between. This CDR3 has 15 amino acids.

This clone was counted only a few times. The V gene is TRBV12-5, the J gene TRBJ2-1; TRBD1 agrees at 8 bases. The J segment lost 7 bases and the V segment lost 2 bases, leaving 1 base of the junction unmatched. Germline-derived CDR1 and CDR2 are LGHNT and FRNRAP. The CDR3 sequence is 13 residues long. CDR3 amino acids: CASGLWTGNEQFF. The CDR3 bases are TGTGCTAGTGGTTTGTGGACAGGGAATGAGCAGTTCTTC.

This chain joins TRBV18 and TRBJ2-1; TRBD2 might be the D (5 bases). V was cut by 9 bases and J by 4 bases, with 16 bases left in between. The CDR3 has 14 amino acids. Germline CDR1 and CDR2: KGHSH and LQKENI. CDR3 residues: CASVAGKPYNEQFF. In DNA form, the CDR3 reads TGTGCCAGTGTAGCCGGGAAACCATACAATGAGCAGTTCTTC. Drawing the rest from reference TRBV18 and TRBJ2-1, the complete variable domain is NAGVMQNPRHLVRRRGQEARLRCSPMKGHSHVYWYRQLPEEGLKFMVYLQKENIIDESGMPKERFSAEFPKEGPSILRIQQVVRGDSAAYFCASVAGKPYNEQFFGPGTRLTVL.

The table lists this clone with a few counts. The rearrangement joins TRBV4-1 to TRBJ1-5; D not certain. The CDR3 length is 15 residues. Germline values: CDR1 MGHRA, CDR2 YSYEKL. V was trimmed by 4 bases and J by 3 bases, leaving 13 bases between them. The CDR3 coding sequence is TGCGCCAGCAGCCCCCTTGGCATCTTCAATCAGCCCCAGCATTTT. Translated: CASSPLGIFNQPQHF.

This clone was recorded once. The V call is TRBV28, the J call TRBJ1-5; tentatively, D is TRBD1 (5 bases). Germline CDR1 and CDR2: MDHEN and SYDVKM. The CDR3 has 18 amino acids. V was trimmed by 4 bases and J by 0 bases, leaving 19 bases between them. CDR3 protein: CASSYHPQRGYSNQPQHF. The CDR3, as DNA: TGTGCCAGCAGTTACCACCCCCAAAGGGGATATAGCAATCAGCCCCAGCATTTT.